This TCR beta chain stems from a study of blood T cell repertoires in COVID-19 (dated by TCRdb to the early 2020s). Background for the entire study: The collaborator samples originated in the United States, Italy and Spain and spanned the acute and convalescent phases of COVID-19. Samples were obtained from the ongoing ImmuneRACE study (first 160 participants) and from some 1,200 subjects provided by 6 global collaborators. The repertoires were released in a freely available public database intended as a resource for research on the immune response to SARS-CoV-2. The material from the prospective study consisted of cDNA or gDNA derived from T cells, B-cell-depleted T cells, or PBMCs. HLA class I and class II types, where available, came from metadata supplied by the sample provider rather than from assay-based typing. The dataset comprised deeply sampled blood TCRbeta repertoires from subjects exposed to, actively infected with, or recovered from COVID-19. Sample metadata almost always included a de-identified subject ID, COVID-19 status, age in years and sex. Overall study results and their limits: The amount of clinical and demographic metadata varied by source and participant and was provided uncurated.

Based on the germline V gene, the CDR1 and CDR2 sequences are SGHRS and YFSETQ. The CDR3 measures 14 amino acids from cysteine to phenylalanine. Left in the record is the CDR3 DNA by itself, 42 bases read in frame from the first base. The V and J ends are trimmed by 3 bases and 0 bases, leaving 7 bases between them. With regard to this clone: Its target antigen remains unknown. One base away there is no much larger clone; base qualities are not given.

The immunoSEQ Assay, a bias-controlled multiplex PCR, was used to amplify TCRbeta CDR3 regions from genomic DNA. The authors processed their data as follows. The number of nucleated cells in each sample was estimated from the amplification of reference gene primers within the assay. Sequence reads were collapsed and filtered to measure the absolute abundance of every unique TCRbeta CDR3 rearrangement. Productive Simpson clonality was computed per sample as the square root of Simpson's diversity index over productive rearrangements. Drawn from immuneACCESS, this table holds only the in-frame rearrangements with V and J called that TCRdb kept. Clones are partly lost; checked studies trace under half to an unresolved V gene and leave the rest unexplained. V and J calls and clone size are as listed in that table; D and trimming were resolved from the DNA. Present in this sample are around 210,000 clones, 70% to 90% of which were seen just once. The ten most abundant clones make up 4.5% to 5.5% of the sample.

At one collaborating source in Seattle, patients were enrolled during active infection and were followed longitudinally through the course of disease. The collaborating institutions used their own protocols to collect whole blood in K2EDTA tubes. For TCRbeta analysis, collaborators shipped samples in one of three forms: frozen whole blood, isolated PBMCs, or DNA extracted from either of those sample types. The chain is made from TRBV5-1 and TRBJ2-1; possibly the D gene is TRBD2, per 5 matching bases. This TCR came from a man aged 45-60 years with COVID-19, enrolled during active disease. Sequencing was carried out using peripheral blood. For the CDR3, the sequence is CASSSGNSYNEQFF. The DNA sequence follows: TGCGCCAGCAGCTCGGGGAACTCCTACAATGAGCAGTTCTTC.